The source of this T cell receptor (beta chain) is a study of cytomegalovirus exposure and HLA in healthy donors. Looking at the study overall: Across roughly 400 genotyped donors, just over 80% landed in the Caucasian-associated ancestry cluster. General study findings and limits: Using the classifier, cytomegalovirus status was reportedly diagnosed with high specificity and sensitivity. Earlier results showed most TCR beta V segments being productive about 87% or about 30% of the time.

In the PCR, 60 Vbeta and 13 Jbeta primers were used. The method was immunoSEQ multiplex PCR; TCRdb's version includes in-frame clones alone and lacks a portion of them. The data hold about 150,000 clones, with approximately 81% observed a single time. Per the germline V gene, CDR1 is LGHNA and CDR2 is YNFKEQ. V was pared by 0 bases and J by 0 bases, with 17 bases between. CDR3 length: 19 amino acids. With respect to this clone: No antigen is known for it.

The sample taken for sequencing was PBMCs. The chain uses TRBV4-2 and TRBJ1-4, with D maybe TRBD1 (6 bases). This clonotype was sampled from a woman in her late teens or twenties in good health and CMV-seronegative. CDR3 loop: CASSQDIRTVSSTNEKLFF. CDR3 bases: TGTGCCAGCAGCCAAGACATTAGGACAGTATCCTCAACTAATGAAAAACTGTTTTTT.